This T cell receptor beta chain was obtained from a study of T-cell memory formation after mild COVID-19. Study-wide context: Clustering of TCRs was largely donor specific. General observations from the study: Contracting CD4+ clones were located mainly in CM and EM, and CD8+ clones in EMRA.

CDR3 length equals 16 residues. Germline CDR1 and CDR2: SGHTA and FQGNSA. With 5 bases removed from V and 0 bases from J, the gap between germline ends came to 17 bases. In regard to this clonotype: Antigen specificity is unknown.

TCRdb passed the 5' RACE reads through MiXCR, listing each CDR3 protein once. The sample shows about 250,000 distinct CDR3 sequences, 15% of them seen only once. The sample was PBMCs or a T cell subset sorted from them (not recorded which). This sequence was found in an adult woman who had mild COVID-19 (a few samples of this study predate the infection). Cell type and time point are not known. The V call is TRBV7-2, the J call TRBJ2-7; D call uncertain. DNA of the CDR3: TGTGCCAGCAGCCCCGAGTTACGGGCGAGCTCCTACGAGCAGTACTTC. Translation: CASSPELRASSYEQYF.